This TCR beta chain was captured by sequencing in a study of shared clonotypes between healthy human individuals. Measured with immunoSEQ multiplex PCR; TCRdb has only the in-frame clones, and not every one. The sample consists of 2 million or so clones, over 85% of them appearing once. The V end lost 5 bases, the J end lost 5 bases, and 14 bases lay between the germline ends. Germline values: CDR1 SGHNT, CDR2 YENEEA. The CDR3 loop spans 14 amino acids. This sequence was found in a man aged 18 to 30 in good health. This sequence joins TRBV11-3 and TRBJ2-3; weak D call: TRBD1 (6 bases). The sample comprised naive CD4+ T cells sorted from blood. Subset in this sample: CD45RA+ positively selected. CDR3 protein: CASSQQGDGDTQYF. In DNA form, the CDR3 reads TGTGCCAGCAGCCAACAGGGCGATGGAGATACGCAGTATTTT.